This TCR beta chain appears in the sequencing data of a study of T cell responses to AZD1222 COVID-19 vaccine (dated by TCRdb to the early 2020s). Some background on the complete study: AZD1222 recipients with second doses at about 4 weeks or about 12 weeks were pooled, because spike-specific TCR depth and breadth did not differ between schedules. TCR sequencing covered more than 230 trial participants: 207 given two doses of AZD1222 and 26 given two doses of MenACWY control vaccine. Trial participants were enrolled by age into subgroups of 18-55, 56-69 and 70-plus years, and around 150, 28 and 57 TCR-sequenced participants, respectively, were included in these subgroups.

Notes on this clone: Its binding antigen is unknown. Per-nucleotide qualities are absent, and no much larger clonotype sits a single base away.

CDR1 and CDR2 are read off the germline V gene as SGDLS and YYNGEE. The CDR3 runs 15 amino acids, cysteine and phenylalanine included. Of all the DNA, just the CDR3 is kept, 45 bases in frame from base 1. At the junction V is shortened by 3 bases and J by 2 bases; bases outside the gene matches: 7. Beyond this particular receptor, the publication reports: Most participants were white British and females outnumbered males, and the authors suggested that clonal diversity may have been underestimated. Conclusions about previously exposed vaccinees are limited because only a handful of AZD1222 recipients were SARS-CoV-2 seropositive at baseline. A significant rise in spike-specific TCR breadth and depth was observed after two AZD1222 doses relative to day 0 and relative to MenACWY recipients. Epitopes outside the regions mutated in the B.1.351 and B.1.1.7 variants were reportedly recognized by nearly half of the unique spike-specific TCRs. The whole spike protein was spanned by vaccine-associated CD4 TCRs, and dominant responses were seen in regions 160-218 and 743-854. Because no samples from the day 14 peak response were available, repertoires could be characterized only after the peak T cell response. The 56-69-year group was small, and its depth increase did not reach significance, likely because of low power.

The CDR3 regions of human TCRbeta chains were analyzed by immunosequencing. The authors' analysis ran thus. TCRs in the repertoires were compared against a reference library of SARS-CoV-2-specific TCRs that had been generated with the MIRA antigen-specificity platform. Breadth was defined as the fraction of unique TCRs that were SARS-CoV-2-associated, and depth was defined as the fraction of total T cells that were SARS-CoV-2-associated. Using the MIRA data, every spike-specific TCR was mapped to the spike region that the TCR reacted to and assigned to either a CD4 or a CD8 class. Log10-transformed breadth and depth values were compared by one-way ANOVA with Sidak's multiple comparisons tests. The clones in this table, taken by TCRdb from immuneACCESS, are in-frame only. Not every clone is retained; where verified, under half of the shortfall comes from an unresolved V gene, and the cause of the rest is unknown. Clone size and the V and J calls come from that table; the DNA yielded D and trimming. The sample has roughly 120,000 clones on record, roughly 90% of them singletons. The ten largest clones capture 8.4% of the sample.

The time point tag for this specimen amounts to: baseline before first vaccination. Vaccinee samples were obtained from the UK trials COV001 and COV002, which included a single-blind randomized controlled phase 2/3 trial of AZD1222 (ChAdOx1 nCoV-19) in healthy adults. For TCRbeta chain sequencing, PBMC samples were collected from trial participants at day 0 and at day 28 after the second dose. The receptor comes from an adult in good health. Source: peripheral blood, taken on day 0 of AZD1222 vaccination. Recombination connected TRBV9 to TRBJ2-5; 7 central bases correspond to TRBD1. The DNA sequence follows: TGTGCCAGCAGCGCGTATACAGGGGAACAAGAGACCCAGTACTTC. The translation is CASSAYTGEQETQYF.